These T cell receptor beta chains were read from a single sample in a study of cytomegalovirus exposure and HLA in healthy donors. Produced via immunoSEQ multiplex PCR; TCRdb's table is partial and in-frame only. The sample yields roughly 80,000 clones, 67% seen once. Sequenced input: PBMCs. These receptors were collected from a woman aged 45-59 years in good health and CMV-seropositive. Each CDR3 is given with its conserved first and last residue. D genes are given only for firm matches. Clone size is given for some rows only: seen once, a few or many times, or a class if the clone is expanded.

v_call	d_call	clone_size	cdr3_aa
TRBV12-5	TRBD2	few	CASGLFAGGPNEQFF
TRBV27	TRBD2	-	CASSLSSGGPSETQYF
TRBV19	TRBD2	-	CASSQRLAGEETQYF
TRBV7-9	TRBD1	-	CSSSHPQGVILLGEQYF
TRBV19	-	-	CASTLVGGGFVTEAFF
TRBV6-1	-	once	CASSEISSGANVLTF
TRBV27	TRBD1	-	CASRPPGGSNYGYTF
TRBV7-3	-	few	CASSLAGLGTGELFF
TRBV13	TRBD1	-	CASSEQGAIYGYTF
TRBV9	-	-	CASSTDPGSSYNEQFF
TRBV10-3	-	-	CAISEALGYQETQYF
TRBV15	-	-	CATSREGVYTGELFF
TRBV2	-	-	CASSEGRVFF
TRBV28	-	-	CASSKTAGSDTQYF
TRBV6-1	-	-	CASSEALDSLAKNIQYF
TRBV6-1	TRBD2	-	CASISGGPYNEQFF
TRBV11-1	TRBD1	few	CASSLTGQGYTEAFF
TRBV11-2	-	-	CASSLGSQETQYF
TRBV7-2	-	-	CASSSERGARNSPLHF
TRBV5-4	-	-	CASGAGDDSPLHF
TRBV9	TRBD2	-	CASSVAWGGDLRPNEQFF
TRBV5-1	TRBD2	-	CASSLDPSGTGELFF
TRBV5-1	TRBD1	-	CASSWTTGGGTEAFF
TRBV5-1	TRBD1	-	CASSDDRGLSTEAFF
TRBV27	-	-	CASSITRVGGDEQYF
TRBV6-5	-	-	CASSYSKEVPEAFF
TRBV14	TRBD1	-	CASSNRDRGRQPQHF
TRBV27	TRBD1	-	CASSLQGDGANVLTF
TRBV9	TRBD1	once	CASSVQGVGTEAFF
TRBV27	TRBD2	-	CASSYFGGGHTGELFF
TRBV5-4	-	-	CASSQDSGDTQYF
TRBV5-4	-	-	CASSSQGTEAFF
TRBV29-1	-	-	CSVEVFQENNEKLFF
TRBV13	TRBD1	few	CASDSGQEGTEAFF
TRBV19	TRBD1	-	CASSKETGGDTEAFF
TRBV28	-	once	CASSPRAGRGNQPQHF
TRBV7-9	TRBD2	-	CSSSLTSEELFF